Presented here are 2 T cell receptor beta chains from one specimen sequenced in a study of blood T cells in healthy people across ages. Combining a sample-barcoded 5' primer with a J-beta primer mix, a second PCR ran for roughly 7 to 11 cycles. TCRdb re-analysed the 5' RACE reads in MiXCR, keeping a single row per CDR3 protein. The top ten clones hold roughly 20% of a sample with hundreds of thousands of distinct CDR3 sequences, roughly 64% of them seen once. The sequenced material came from blood. The receptors were gathered from a young man in good health.

The chain is built from TRBV27 and TRBJ2-7, with 10 positions matching TRBD2. The J call may be in error: the DNA end matches TRBJ2-5 better. Germline V CDR1 and CDR2: MNHEY, SMNVEV (reference sequence). This CDR3 comprises 14 residues. The CDR3 protein is CASSWTSGVETQYF. The DNA for the CDR3 is TGTGCCAGCAGTTGGACTAGCGGTGTCGAGACCCAGTACTTC.

This clonotype was detected many times. The chain couples TRBV6-1 to TRBJ2-1, with unresolved D. The CDR3 consists of 11 residues. V gave up 8 bases and J gave up 12 bases, with 14 bases separating them. Germline-derived CDR1 and CDR2 are MNHNS and SASEGT. CDR3 in amino acids: CASGLSPGQFF. CDR3 sequence (DNA): TGTGCCAGCGGCCTGAGCCCCGGGCAGTTCTTC.